This entry lists 19 T cell receptor beta chains sequenced from one sample in a study of beta chain features in type 1 diabetes. Whole-study results and caveats: TCRB CDR3s from Type 1 diabetes patients were moderately but significantly shorter in all four CD4+ subsets.

Of the isolated RNA, all was reverse transcribed, and so the sequenced material was expressed TCRB transcripts. Method: immunoSEQ multiplex PCR; TCRdb's copy keeps in-frame clones and lacks some. The table shows some 330,000 clones, with 10% to 15% occurring only once. These receptors' antigens are unknown. The sequencing input was naive CD4+ T cells from blood. These TCRs come from a woman aged 18 to 35 with type 1 diabetes.

The rearrangement joins TRBV9 to TRBJ2-2, with D uncertain. The CDR3 spans 13 residues. Germline V gene lookup returns CDR1 SGDLS and CDR2 YYNGEE. V lost 0 bases and J lost 7, with 7 bases in between. CDR3 in DNA: TGTGCCAGCAGCGTAGCGTGGAGCGGGGAGCTGTTTTTT. Translating it yields CASSVAWSGELFF. The full variable domain, in which reference TRBV9 and TRBJ2-2 provide the parts outside the CDR3, is DSGVTQTPKHLITATGQRVTLRCSPRSGDLSVYWYQQSLDQGLQFLIQYYNGEERAKGNILERFSAQQFPDLHSELNLSSLELGDSALYFCASSVAWSGELFFGEGSRLTVL.

This sequence joins TRBV5-1 and TRBJ2-3; TRBD2 matches at 9 bases. V was pared by 10 bases and J by 0 bases, with 9 bases of the junction left unmatched. Germline CDR1 and CDR2: SGHRS and YFSETQ. The CDR3 length is 15 residues. The CDR3 sequence is CASRLAEASTDTQYF. The CDR3 region has the DNA TGCGCCTCTCGACTAGCGGAAGCTAGCACAGATACGCAGTATTTT.

The J gene is TRBJ2-5, the V gene TRBV7-2; D is perhaps TRBD1 (6 bases). This CDR3 has 14 residues. CDR1 and CDR2 (germline): SGHTA, FQGNSA. V gave up 5 bases and J gave up 4 bases, with 14 bases separating them. CDR3 in DNA: TGTGCCAGCAGCCCCCGACAGGTTCGAGAGACCCAGTACTTC. Translation gives CASSPRQVRETQYF.

The chain carries TRBV30 and TRBJ2-7, with TRBD2 matching 8 bases. The CDR3 consists of 19 residues. Germline lookup yields CDR1 GTSNPN and CDR2 SVGIG (reference sequence). With 2 bases clipped from V and 4 bases from J, the junction kept 22 bases outside the gene matches. The chain's CDR3 is CAWSRERTSSRSGRYEQYF. In DNA, the CDR3 is TGTGCCTGGAGTCGGGAGCGGACTAGCAGCAGATCCGGGAGGTACGAGCAGTACTTC.

The chain is built from TRBV19 and TRBJ2-4; D remains unclear. This CDR3 has 13 amino acids. V was shortened by 5 bases and J by 6 bases, with 11 bases between the two germline ends. Germline CDR1 LNHDA, CDR2 SQIVND (reference sequence). The CDR3 bases are TGTGCCAGTAGTGATACAGAAATAAACATTCAGTACTTC. Its translation is CASSDTEINIQYF. Drawing the rest from reference TRBV19 and TRBJ2-4, the complete variable domain is DGGITQSPKYLFRKEGQNVTLSCEQNLNHDAMYWYRQDPGQGLRLIYYSQIVNDFQKGDIAEGYSVSREKKESFPLTVTSAQKNPTAFYLCASSDTEINIQYFGAGTRLSVL.

This clone was counted only a few times. The J gene is TRBJ2-7, the V gene TRBV19; D uncertain. Trimming cost V 8 bases and J 1 base, with 12 bases left between them. The germline V gene encodes CDR1 LNHDA and CDR2 SQIVND (reference sequence). The CDR3 totals 13 residues. The CDR3 DNA sequence: TGTGCCAGTGCGTTGACGGGTTCCTACGAGCAGTACTTC. The encoded protein is CASALTGSYEQYF.

The chain recombines TRBV4-2 with TRBJ2-1; the match to TRBD2 covers 8 bases. Trimming cost V 0 bases and J 8 bases; bases outside gene matches: 9. The CDR3 totals 16 residues. Germline V lookup: CDR1 LGHNA, CDR2 YNFKEQ. The CDR3 reads CASSQDPGGRHHEQFF. In DNA, the CDR3 is TGTGCCAGCAGCCAAGATCCGGGCGGGAGGCACCATGAGCAGTTCTTC.

This clone was recorded only once. The gene calls are TRBV9 and TRBJ2-5, with unresolved D. The CDR3 runs 14 residues. Trimming took off 3 bases at V and 4 bases at J, with 13 bases between the two ends. Germline V gives CDR1 SGDLS, CDR2 YYNGEE. CDR3 residues: CASSDASSGETQYF. The CDR3 nucleotides are TGTGCCAGCAGCGACGCGTCGTCGGGAGAGACCCAGTACTTC.

This clone was seen a few times. The gene calls are TRBV11-2 and TRBJ2-7, with D possibly TRBD2 on 5 matching bases. Trimming cost V 1 base and J 1 base, with 20 bases left between them. This CDR3 is built from 18 residues. CDR1 SGHAT and CDR2 FQNNGV come from the germline V gene. CDR3 in DNA: TGTGCCAGCAGCTTAGTAATGTCACGGAAGTCGGGGTCCTACGAGCAGTACTTC. It yields the protein CASSLVMSRKSGSYEQYF.

This clone is a singleton in its sample. The chain combines TRBV7-2 with TRBJ2-7; D remains ambiguous. The CDR3 runs 12 residues. Germline V gene data show CDR1 as SGHTA and CDR2 as FQGNSA. Deletions cut 1 base from V and 4 bases from J, with 5 bases between. The CDR3, as DNA: TGTGCCAGCAGCTTAGTCGGTTACGAGCAGTACTTC. It yields the protein CASSLVGYEQYF.

Here the CDR3 reads CASSVLGAGANVLTF. DNA for the CDR3: TGTGCCAGCAGCGTTCTCGGTGCTGGGGCCAACGTCCTGACTTTC. V and J are TRBV9 and TRBJ2-6, with D uncertain. V lost 2 bases, J lost 2 bases, and 8 bases lay in between. Germline V gene lookup returns CDR1 SGDLS and CDR2 YYNGEE. The CDR3 consists of 15 residues.

This clone was recorded a few times. The chain employs TRBV6-1 and TRBJ1-5; no reliable D call. CDR1 and CDR2 from the germline V gene are MNHNS and SASEGT. V was clipped by 6 bases and J by 2 bases, with 8 bases between them. CDR3 length equals 13 residues. The DNA of the CDR3 is TGTGCCAGCAGCTCCACGGGCAATCAGCCCCAGCATTTT. Its translation is CASSSTGNQPQHF.

This clone has only a few counts. The rearrangement uses TRBV4-3 and TRBJ2-3; the match to TRBD2 covers 7 bases. This CDR3 contains 14 residues. V lost 6 bases, J lost 5 bases, and 8 bases stayed unmatched. The germline CDR1 and CDR2 sequences are LGHNA and YSLEER. In DNA, the CDR3 is TGCGCCAGCAGGAACCGGGGAGGGTTAGATACGCAGTATTTT. It encodes CASRNRGGLDTQYF.

In its sample, this clone was seen a few times. The rearrangement joins TRBV29-1 to TRBJ1-2; D might be TRBD1 (6 bases). CDR1 is SQVTM, CDR2 ANQGSEA, per germline. This CDR3 comprises 14 residues. Trimming stripped 6 bases from V and 4 bases from J, with 18 bases between. The CDR3 coding sequence is TGCAGCGTGAAGACAGGAAGTTCCGGCTATGGCTACACCTTC. It codes for CSVKTGSSGYGYTF.

This rearrangement joins TRBV20-1 to TRBJ2-4, with D possibly TRBD1 on 6 matching bases. The germline V gene encodes CDR1 DFQATT and CDR2 SNEGSKA (reference sequence). The length of the CDR3 is 10 residues. Trimming took off 5 bases at V and 7 bases at J, with 6 bases between the two ends. CDR3 residues: CSAQGNIQYF. CDR3 nucleotide sequence: TGCAGTGCTCAGGGGAACATTCAGTACTTC.

This clone was recorded a few times. The genes are TRBV14 and TRBJ1-5, with no clear D. Germline CDR1 and CDR2: SGHDN and FVKESK. The ends were cut back, 4 bases at V and 4 bases at J, with 8 bases in the middle. The CDR3 extends over 13 amino acids. DNA for the CDR3: TGTGCCAGCAGCCCCTCGGGGAATCAGCCCCAGCATTTT. It codes for CASSPSGNQPQHF.

This clone has more than one count but fewer than ten. The chain has TRBV14 and TRBJ2-1; weak D call: TRBD1 (5 bases). CDR3 length: 17 amino acids. Germline V gives CDR1 SGHDN, CDR2 FVKESK. Trimming took 4 bases from V and 0 from J, leaving 16 bases between them. Written as DNA, the CDR3 is TGTGCCAGCAGCCTAAGGACACTACTAAGCTCCTACAATGAGCAGTTCTTC. This codes for CASSLRTLLSSYNEQFF.

This clone has just a few counts. This chain uses TRBV5-4 with TRBJ1-2; the match to TRBD1 covers 10 bases. This CDR3 comprises 14 residues. The V gene's germline CDR1 is SGHNT and CDR2 YYREEE (reference sequence). With 4 bases clipped from V and 7 bases from J, the junction kept 7 bases outside the gene matches. This CDR3 reads CASSGRDRGGGYTF. CDR3 nucleotides: TGTGCCAGCAGCGGCCGGGACAGGGGTGGTGGCTACACCTTC.

This clone turned up a few times. The rearrangement links TRBV5-6 to TRBJ1-2; 8 positions match TRBD1. Germline CDR1 is SGHDT and CDR2 is YYEEEE. The V gene end was trimmed by 5 bases and the J gene end by 4 bases; junction bases not matched to a gene: 7. The CDR3 runs 14 residues. CDR3 amino acids: CASRTGTGSYGYTF. As DNA, the CDR3 is TGTGCCAGCAGGACCGGGACAGGCAGCTATGGCTACACCTTC. Filled out from reference TRBV5-6 and TRBJ1-2, the complete variable domain reads DAGVTQSPTHLIKTRGQQVTLRCSPKSGHDTVSWYQQALGQGPQFIFQYYEEEERQRGNFPDRFSGHQFPNYSSELNVNALLLGDSALYLCASRTGTGSYGYTFGSGTRLTVV.